These 19 T cell receptor beta chains came from one sample sequenced in a study of tumor and adjacent non-tumor tissue in lung cancer. The library came from three nested PCR rounds adapted from ARM-PCR protocols. TCRdb re-called the multiplex PCR reads through MiXCR, storing one row per CDR3 protein. The profile covers about 140,000 distinct CDR3 sequences, with approximately 72% appearing a single time and around a sixth taken by the ten largest. RNA was extracted from bulk tissue without any cell sorting. The specimen was lung tumor tissue. The receptor source for this set is a man aged 55 to 70 with small cell lung cancer.

Only one count was recorded for this clonotype. Its ends do not fully match the called genes, so a read error is possible. The chain is built from TRBV11-3 and TRBJ2-1, with 12 bases matching TRBD2. The germline V gene has CDR1 SGHNT and CDR2 YENEEA. The CDR3 has 17 residues. The CDR3 loop is CASSSGLAGGPYNEQLF. Here the CDR3 DNA reads TGTGCTAGCAGCTCGGGGCTAGCGGGAGGGCCCTACAATGAGCAGTTGTTC.

This clonotype was detected a few times. This may stem from a read error, because a much larger clone lies one nucleotide away. The V gene is TRBV10-3, the J gene TRBJ2-3; D ambiguous. Germline assignment: CDR1 ENHRY and CDR2 SYGVKD. Deletions cut 8 bases from V and 6 bases from J, with 12 bases between. CDR3 length: 12 residues. CDR3 sequence reads: CAIGLTADTQYF. DNA for the CDR3: TGTGCCATCGGTTTAACTGCGGATACGCAGTATTTT.

About this clonotype itself: An end of the junction differs from the germline gene, which may be a read error. The chain couples TRBV28 to TRBJ2-3; 7 nucleotides agree with TRBD1. CDR1 MDHEN and CDR2 SYDVKM come from the germline V gene. The CDR3 covers 15 residues. CDR3 sequence: CASSYPGGFADRQYF. CDR3 DNA sequence: TGTGCCAGCAGTTATCCAGGGGGTTTTGCAGATAGGCAGTATTTT. The full variable domain, with the rest looked up from reference TRBV28 and TRBJ2-3, is DVKVTQSSRYLVKRTGEKVFLECVQDMDHENMFWYRQDPGLGLRLIYFSYDVKMKEKGDIPEGYSVSREKKERFSLILESASTNQTSMYLCASSYPGGFADRQYFGPGTRLTVL.

The chain couples TRBV5-1 to TRBJ2-7; D possibly matches TRBD1 or TRBD2 (5 bases each). The CDR3 length is 13 residues. Germline CDR1 and CDR2: SGHRS and YFSETQ. V was shortened by 4 bases and J by 4 bases, with 12 bases between the two germline ends. The CDR3 nucleotides are TGCGCCAGCAGCGGTGGGGGAGAGTACGAGCAGTACTTC. This gives the protein CASSGGGEYEQYF.

This chain connects TRBV29-1 to TRBJ2-3, with 7 bases that match TRBD2. The CDR3 extends over 14 amino acids. Looked up from germline, CDR1 is SQVTM and CDR2 is ANQGSEA. V was clipped by 6 bases and J by 2 bases; unmatched bases: 8. The CDR3 DNA reads as TGCAGCGTGCAGGGAAGCGGGGACACAGATACGCAGTATTTT. It yields the protein CSVQGSGDTDTQYF.

The rearrangement joins TRBV18 to TRBJ2-1; 11 positions agree with TRBD2. V gave up 5 bases and J gave up 10 bases; unmatched junction bases: 4. Germline CDR1 KGHSH, CDR2 LQKENI. This CDR3 contains 13 residues. CDR3: CASSATSGAEQFF. The CDR3 bases are TGTGCCAGCTCAGCGACTAGCGGGGCCGAGCAGTTCTTC.

Note on this clonotype: One end of the junction is discordant with germline, which a read error may explain. The chain links TRBV4-1 to TRBJ1-6; TRBD1 matches 9 bases. The germline gives CDR1 MGHRA, CDR2 YSYEKL. This CDR3 is built from 17 residues. CDR3 sequence (DNA): TGCGCCAGCATCCAATTACAGGGGGCAGGGGTGAATTCACCCCTCCACTTT. Translating gives CASIQLQGAGVNSPLHF.

Notes on this clonotype: An end of the junction differs from the germline gene, which may be a read error. This chain joins TRBV11-1 and TRBJ2-2; TRBD2 agrees at 7 bases. The length of the CDR3 is 17 residues. Germline-derived CDR1 and CDR2 are SGHAT and FQDESV (reference sequence). DNA of the CDR3: TGTGCCAGCAGCTTCGGAGGACTAGTGGGAGACACCGGGGAACTGTTTTTT. Amino acids: CASSFGGLVGDTGELFF.

To note about this clonotype: One end of the junction varies from germline; a read error may be responsible. J is TRBJ2-1 and V is TRBV20-1; 8 bases map to TRBD2. The CDR3 covers 17 residues. Germline CDR1 is DFQATT and CDR2 is SNEGSKA (reference sequence). The CDR3 DNA follows: TGCAGTACTAGAGCCCCCCCGGGAGGGATCTCCTACAATGAGCAGTTCTTC. This gives the protein CSTRAPPGGISYNEQFF.

CDR3 loop: CSARPEQSSYEQYV. The DNA for the CDR3 is TGCAGTGCTAGACCCGAACAAAGCTCCTACGAGCAGTACGTC. The rearrangement uses TRBV20-1 and TRBJ2-7; D gene unclear. Germline-derived CDR1 and CDR2 are DFQATT and SNEGSKA (reference sequence). Trimming pared 2 bases from V and 0 bases from J, leaving 11 bases between. The CDR3 covers 14 residues.

A word on this clonotype: Germline is not matched at one junction end, which may reflect a read error. The rearrangement uses TRBV20-1 and TRBJ2-2; the match to TRBD2 covers 12 bases. Germline CDR1 DFQATT, CDR2 SNEGSKA (reference sequence). The CDR3 totals 15 residues. The CDR3 loop is CSVRNRLAGAGELFF. The CDR3 coding sequence is TGCAGTGTTAGAAATCGACTAGCGGGAGCCGGGGAGCTGTTTTTT.

As concerns this clonotype: One junction end does not reproduce the germline sequence, and a read error may be involved. The V gene is TRBV20-1, the J gene TRBJ1-2; a weak D match, TRBD1 (5 bases). Germline V CDR1 and CDR2: DFQATT, SNEGSKA (reference sequence). The CDR3 totals 14 residues. Here the CDR3 reads CSALTTRGVPGYTF. In nucleotides, the CDR3 is TGCAGTGCTCTCACCACGAGAGGGGTGCCTGGCTACACTTTC.

This clonotype appeared once. One end of the junction varies from germline; a read error may be responsible. The chain recombines TRBV14 with TRBJ1-5; D is undetermined. This CDR3 region has 15 residues. Germline V gives CDR1 SGHDN, CDR2 FVKESK. The chain's CDR3 is CASSQAQDSNQLQHF. The CDR3 nucleotides are TGTGCGAGCAGCCAAGCCCAGGATAGCAATCAGCTCCAGCATTTT.

The chain links TRBV10-3 to TRBJ2-1, with 15 bases identical to TRBD2. The CDR3 sequence is 16 residues long. The germline gives CDR1 ENHRY, CDR2 SYGVKD. V was clipped by 8 bases and J by 7 bases; unmatched bases: 9. The CDR3 protein is CAIGGPGLAGGNEQFF. Written as DNA, the CDR3 is TGTGCCATCGGGGGGCCGGGACTAGCGGGAGGTAATGAGCAGTTCTTC.

To note about this clonotype: One junction end disagrees with the germline gene, perhaps due to a read error. This rearrangement joins TRBV12-3 or TRBV12-4 to TRBJ2-5; 8 nucleotides match TRBD2. CDR3 length: 15 amino acids. The CDR3 sequence: CASSFGGRTQETQNF. In DNA, the CDR3 is TGTGCCAGCAGTTTCGGCGGGAGGACCCAAGAGACCCAGAACTTC.

Note on this clonotype: Since a much larger clone is just one base distant, this may be a read error. The rearrangement links TRBV6-1 to TRBJ2-3, with no clear D. The CDR3 is made up of 13 amino acids. Germline CDR1 MNHNS, CDR2 SASEGT. The V end was cut by 1 base, the J end by 6 bases, with 8 bases between. The CDR3 DNA sequence: TGTGCCAGCAGTGAAGATTACGTCGATACGCAGTATTTT. Protein product: CASSEDYVDTQYF.

The chain carries TRBV6-6 and TRBJ1-4; D is unresolved. Germline CDR1 MNHNY, CDR2 SVGAGI (reference sequence). There are 13 residues in the CDR3. Trimming cost V 6 bases and J 10 bases, with 15 bases left between them. CDR3 nucleotides: TGTGCCAGCAGCACTCCAGTGGTACGAAAACTGTTTTTT. Residues: CASSTPVVRKLFF.

This clonotype has more than one count but fewer than ten. This chain joins TRBV6-6 and TRBJ2-7; 8 nucleotides match TRBD2. The V gene end was trimmed by 2 bases and the J gene end by 2 bases; junction bases not matched to a gene: 8. The CDR3 is 16 amino acids. Germline V gene data show CDR1 as MNHNY and CDR2 as SVGAGI (reference sequence). CDR3 sequence (DNA): TGTGCCAGCAGTTACGATCGGGGGGGAAGAACCTACGAGCAGTACGTC. The encoded protein is CASSYDRGGRTYEQYV.

For this clonotype: The germline gene is not matched at one end of the junction; a read error may be the cause. The CDR3 here is CASSQGIAGGQDMQYF. The CDR3 DNA follows: TGCGCCAGCAGCCAAGGTATAGCGGGAGGGCAAGATATGCAGTATTTT. The rearrangement links TRBV4-1 to TRBJ2-3; 11 bases align to TRBD2. The CDR3 is 16 amino acids. Germline loops: CDR1 MGHRA, CDR2 YSYEKL.